Each of the 29 T cell receptor beta chains below was sequenced from the same sample in a study of T-cell reconstitution after alpha-beta-depleted transplantation in children. The TCRbeta library incorporated unique molecular identifiers. In TCRdb, the PCR reads were re-called with MiXCR into one record per CDR3 protein. Of 350,000 to 500,000 distinct CDR3 sequences listed, 43% are singletons. The sequencing used PBMCs, collected before TCRalphabeta/CD19-depleted stem cell transplant. These receptors were collected from a girl aged 2-10 years with aplastic anemia, due to receive a stem cell transplant.

The rearrangement links TRBV12-3 or TRBV12-4 to TRBJ2-1; 12 positions agree with TRBD2. The V and J ends lost 4 bases and 14 bases, in that order; junction bases with no gene match: 9. CDR3 length equals 14 residues. CDR3 protein: CASSYALAGGKEFF. The CDR3 nucleotides are TGTGCCAGCAGTTACGCGCTAGCGGGGGGGAAGGAGTTCTTC.

The rearrangement links TRBV29-1 to TRBJ2-1, with 8 bases lining up with TRBD1. This CDR3 has 13 residues. CDR1 is SQVTM, CDR2 ANQGSEA, per germline. V shed 7 bases and J 4 bases; nucleotides not matched to a gene: 6. The CDR3: CSGRQGLYNEQFF. The CDR3, as DNA: TGCAGCGGGCGACAGGGGCTATACAATGAGCAGTTCTTC.

CDR3 loop: CAWSVRNTQYF. In nucleotides, the CDR3 is TGTGCCTGGAGTGTGCGGAATACGCAGTATTTT. The chain combines TRBV30 with TRBJ2-3; D is ambiguous. Germline V lookup: CDR1 GTSNPN, CDR2 SVGIG (reference sequence). CDR3 length: 11 amino acids. V lost 0 bases and J 7 bases, leaving 5 bases between the germline ends.

This chain uses TRBV7-9 with TRBJ1-5; D perhaps matches TRBD1 (5 bases). V was pared by 4 bases and J by 9 bases, with 19 bases between. CDR1 and CDR2 from the germline V gene are SEHNR and FQNEAQ (reference sequence). The CDR3 consists of 15 residues. CDR3 loop: CASSSTDGGGGPQHF. The DNA for the CDR3 is TGTGCCAGCAGCTCTACCGACGGGGGAGGAGGGCCCCAGCATTTT.

The chain couples TRBV20-1 to TRBJ2-1; TRBD2 aligns across 8 bases. CDR1 and CDR2 (germline): DFQATT, SNEGSKA (reference sequence). The CDR3 has 16 amino acids. V dropped 6 bases and J dropped 9; count of bases not matched to a gene: 19. Here the CDR3 reads CSASPASGSTFSEQFF. The DNA of the CDR3 is TGCAGTGCCTCCCCCGCAAGCGGGAGTACTTTTAGTGAGCAGTTCTTC.

The V call is TRBV20-1, the J call TRBJ2-1; D could derive from TRBD1 or TRBD2 (6 bases each). The CDR3 is made up of 16 amino acids. The V and J ends lost 3 bases and 9 bases respectively, with 24 bases between them. Germline V gene sequence: CDR1 DFQATT, CDR2 SNEGSKA (reference sequence). CDR3 sequence: CSASRGQGRIGGEQFF. The CDR3 DNA reads TGCAGTGCTAGTCGGGGGCAGGGGAGGATAGGCGGTGAGCAGTTCTTC.

This clonotype was observed a few times. Mismatch with germline at one junction end may stem from a read error. The V and J genes are TRBV20-1 and TRBJ1-1; 8 bases line up with TRBD1. Germline-derived CDR1 and CDR2 are DFQATT and SNEGSKA (reference sequence). There are 14 residues in the CDR3. The CDR3 loop reads CSAREPGGPFEAFF. The CDR3 DNA sequence: TGCAGTGCAAGAGAGCCAGGGGGCCCCTTTGAAGCTTTCTTT.

The chain couples TRBV5-1 to TRBJ2-2; the D gene is possibly TRBD1 (7 bases). From germline, CDR1 is SGHRS and CDR2 YFSETQ. The CDR3 loop spans 15 amino acids. V was pared by 7 bases and J by 6 bases, with 19 bases between. CDR3: CASQETGRIAGELFF. CDR3 DNA sequence: TGCGCCAGCCAAGAGACAGGGAGGATTGCCGGGGAGCTGTTTTTT.

CDR3 region: CASSQEYGGYGYTF. The CDR3 DNA follows: TGTGCCAGCAGCCAAGAGTATGGTGGCTATGGCTACACCTTC. This chain links TRBV3-1 with TRBJ1-2; D uncertain. Germline-derived CDR1 and CDR2 are LGHDT and YNNKEL (reference sequence). V dropped 0 bases and J dropped 4 bases, with 9 bases sitting between them. This CDR3 region has 14 residues.

V and J are TRBV6-2 or TRBV6-3 and TRBJ2-3; 11 bases align to TRBD2. Germline V gene data show CDR1 as MNHEY and CDR2 as SVGEGT. The CDR3 runs to 17 residues. V gave up 6 bases and J gave up 6 bases; unmatched junction bases: 14. CDR3 amino acids: CASRPHPSGRKSDTQYF. The DNA of the CDR3 is TGTGCCAGCAGGCCACATCCTAGCGGGAGGAAATCCGATACGCAGTATTTT.

This clonotype was detected ten times or more. The chain is built from TRBV6-2 or TRBV6-3 and TRBJ2-1, with TRBD1 matching 8 bases. The V and J ends lost 7 bases and 9 bases, in that order; junction bases with no gene match: 14. The CDR3 contains 15 residues. Germline V gene lookup returns CDR1 MNHEY and CDR2 SVGEGT. This CDR3 is CASTETGVRRIEQFF. As DNA, the CDR3 is TGTGCCAGCACCGAGACAGGGGTTAGGAGAATTGAGCAGTTCTTC.

V gene TRBV7-9 combines with J gene TRBJ2-3, with a tentative D call TRBD2 (5 bases). Looked up from germline, CDR1 is SEHNR and CDR2 is FQNEAQ (reference sequence). CDR3 size: 16 residues. Trimming removed 5 bases from V and 2 bases from J, with 17 bases in between. In DNA, the CDR3 is TGTGCCAGCAGCCCCCGCAGCGGATACCACACAGATACGCAGTATTTT. Translated: CASSPRSGYHTDTQYF.

The CDR3 sequence is CSASFRRGQYEQYF. DNA of the CDR3: TGCAGTGCTAGTTTTCGCAGGGGGCAGTACGAGCAGTACTTC. The chain combines TRBV20-1 with TRBJ2-7; 8 nucleotides agree with TRBD1. This CDR3 region has 14 residues. Germline V gives CDR1 DFQATT, CDR2 SNEGSKA (reference sequence). After removal of 3 bases from V and 4 bases from J, the junction contained 8 bases not matched to a gene.

This clonotype was seen only a few times. CDR3 loop: CASSLNPPGLQETQYF. The CDR3 coding sequence is TGTGCCAGCAGCTTAAACCCCCCAGGACTACAAGAGACCCAGTACTTC. The genes are TRBV7-3 and TRBJ2-5; the D gene is possibly TRBD2 (6 bases). The CDR3 extends over 16 amino acids. Deletions cut 1 base from V and 2 bases from J, with 14 bases between. CDR1 is SGHTA and CDR2 is FQGTGA in the germline V gene.

CDR3 nucleotides: TGTGCCAGCAGTAAATCTCCAGGGGGTAATCAGCCCCAGCATTTT. This gives the protein CASSKSPGGNQPQHF. The chain carries TRBV6-1 and TRBJ1-5; 7 bases line up with TRBD1. The ends lost 5 bases at V and 4 bases at J; junction bases unmatched: 8. This CDR3 is built from 15 residues. Looked up from germline, CDR1 is MNHNS and CDR2 is SASEGT.

In this sample, this clonotype turned up a few times. The chain has TRBV20-1 and TRBJ2-1; 11 bases fit TRBD2. The CDR3 has 17 amino acids. CDR1 is DFQATT, CDR2 SNEGSKA, per germline (reference sequence). J was trimmed by 9 bases and V by 3 bases; bases with no gene match: 16. The CDR3 protein is CSASRGKTSGSLGEQFF. In nucleotides, the CDR3 is TGCAGTGCTAGCAGGGGTAAAACTAGCGGGAGTCTCGGTGAGCAGTTCTTC.

The V gene is TRBV28, the J gene TRBJ2-5; D may be TRBD1 or TRBD2 (6 bases each). CDR3 length equals 18 residues. CDR1 and CDR2 from the germline V gene are MDHEN and SYDVKM. The ends were cut back, 3 bases at V and 5 bases at J, with 25 bases in the middle. The CDR3 reads CASSLARPRGQIWETQYF. CDR3 DNA: TGTGCCAGCAGTTTGGCCCGCCCTCGGGGGCAGATTTGGGAGACCCAGTACTTC.

Turning to this clonotype: One junction end does not reproduce the germline sequence, and a read error may be involved. V and J are TRBV12-3 or TRBV12-4 and TRBJ2-7; TRBD2 matches 9 bases. The CDR3 length is 14 residues. The DNA of the CDR3 is TGTGCCAGCAGTCTAGCGGGATGGGGACACGAGCAGTACTTC. Encoded protein: CASSLAGWGHEQYF.

The chain recombines TRBV29-1 with TRBJ2-7; D could derive from TRBD1 or TRBD2 (5 bases each). The CDR3 covers 13 residues. Trimming stripped 5 bases from V and 0 bases from J, with 11 bases between. CDR1 is SQVTM and CDR2 is ANQGSEA in the germline V gene. The CDR3 DNA sequence: TGCAGCGTTTCGGGACGCTCCTCCTACGAGCAGTACTTC. Amino acids: CSVSGRSSYEQYF.

This clonotype appeared many times. V gene TRBV5-1 combines with J gene TRBJ2-1; D may be TRBD2 (6 bases). Germline CDR1 and CDR2: SGHRS and YFSETQ. The V and J ends lost 4 bases and 6 bases respectively, with 17 bases between them. The CDR3 length is 15 residues. CDR3 bases: TGCGCCAGCAGCCCGGGGACTTCCCGGGTCAATGAGCAGTTCTTC. Translated: CASSPGTSRVNEQFF.

There are many counts of this clonotype. The rearrangement uses TRBV28 and TRBJ2-7; D is unclear. The CDR3 consists of 12 residues. Germline CDR1 reads MDHEN; CDR2 reads SYDVKM. V lost 5 bases to trimming and J lost 3 bases, with 8 bases between them. The CDR3 DNA follows: TGTGCCAGCAGTGAAGGTGGCTACGAGCAGTACTTC. Protein product: CASSEGGYEQYF. Based on the CDR3 plus reference TRBV28 and TRBJ2-7, the full variable domain is DVKVTQSSRYLVKRTGEKVFLECVQDMDHENMFWYRQDPGLGLRLIYFSYDVKMKEKGDIPEGYSVSREKKERFSLILESASTNQTSMYLCASSEGGYEQYFGPGTRLTVT.

The chain uses TRBV29-1 and TRBJ2-5, with D possibly matching TRBD2 (6 bases). Trimming stripped 7 bases from V and 4 bases from J, with 16 bases between. The CDR3 contains 13 residues. In germline, CDR1 is SQVTM, CDR2 ANQGSEA. This CDR3 is CSAPWGVGETQYF. The CDR3 bases are TGCAGCGCCCCGTGGGGGGTTGGAGAGACCCAGTACTTC.

In its sample, this clonotype was seen many times. The V and J genes are TRBV5-5 and TRBJ1-5; tentative D call: TRBD1 (5 bases). Germline V lookup: CDR1 SGHKS, CDR2 YYEKEE (reference sequence). V lost 3 bases and J 4 bases, leaving 11 bases between the germline ends. This CDR3 spans 14 amino acids. The DNA for the CDR3 is TGTGCCAGCAGCTCCGAATCAGGGAATCAGCCCCAGCATTTT. Amino acid sequence: CASSSESGNQPQHF.

Here the CDR3 DNA reads TGTGCCAGCAAAGTAGGGGGGCGGGGTGAGCAGTTCTTC. It is translated as CASKVGGRGEQFF. The rearrangement links TRBV7-2 to TRBJ2-1; the D gene could be TRBD1 or TRBD2 (6 bases each). The CDR3 has 13 residues. The V gene's germline CDR1 is SGHTA and CDR2 FQGNSA. Trimming took off 7 bases at V and 9 bases at J, with 16 bases between the two ends.

The rearrangement links TRBV29-1 to TRBJ1-3; no definite D call. This CDR3 has 14 amino acids. Trimming stripped 4 bases from V and 0 bases from J, with 10 bases between. Germline lookup yields CDR1 SQVTM and CDR2 ANQGSEA. This CDR3 reads CSVGSRSSGNTIYF. CDR3 nucleotides: TGCAGCGTTGGGAGCCGGAGCTCTGGAAACACCATATATTTT.

This clonotype was detected ten times or more. The genes are TRBV5-1 and TRBJ1-6; 9 bases match TRBD1. Trimming took 3 bases from V and 7 from J; bases not matched to a gene: 2. The CDR3 covers 14 residues. Germline values: CDR1 SGHRS, CDR2 YFSETQ. The CDR3: CASSSGQGNSPLHF. CDR3 nucleotides: TGCGCCAGCAGCTCCGGACAGGGGAATTCACCCCTCCACTTT.

V gene TRBV20-1 combines with J gene TRBJ1-5, with 7 bases identical to TRBD1. In germline, CDR1 is DFQATT, CDR2 SNEGSKA (reference sequence). Trimming at V came to 0 bases and at J to 0 bases, leaving 8 bases not matched to a gene. The CDR3 totals 17 residues. This CDR3 is CSARDDRVGDSNQPQHF. The DNA for the CDR3 is TGCAGTGCTAGAGATGACAGGGTCGGAGATAGCAATCAGCCCCAGCATTTT.

This clonotype was counted ten times or more. This sequence joins TRBV7-2 and TRBJ1-6, with 12 bases that match TRBD1. CDR3 length: 16 amino acids. Unmatched junction bases numbered 4, after V lost 3 bases and J lost 7 bases. Germline loops: CDR1 SGHTA, CDR2 FQGNSA. This chain's CDR3 is CASSFRDRGPNSPLHF. CDR3 sequence (DNA): TGTGCCAGCAGCTTCCGGGACAGGGGGCCGAATTCACCCCTCCACTTT.

The chain is built from TRBV27 and TRBJ2-7, with D unclear. Trimming removed 3 bases at V and 2 bases at J, with 11 bases between. CDR1 and CDR2 (germline): MNHEY, SMNVEV (reference sequence). This CDR3 is built from 14 residues. The CDR3 sequence is CASSFRGTAYEQYF. The CDR3 coding sequence is TGTGCCAGCAGTTTCCGTGGCACCGCCTACGAGCAGTACTTC.